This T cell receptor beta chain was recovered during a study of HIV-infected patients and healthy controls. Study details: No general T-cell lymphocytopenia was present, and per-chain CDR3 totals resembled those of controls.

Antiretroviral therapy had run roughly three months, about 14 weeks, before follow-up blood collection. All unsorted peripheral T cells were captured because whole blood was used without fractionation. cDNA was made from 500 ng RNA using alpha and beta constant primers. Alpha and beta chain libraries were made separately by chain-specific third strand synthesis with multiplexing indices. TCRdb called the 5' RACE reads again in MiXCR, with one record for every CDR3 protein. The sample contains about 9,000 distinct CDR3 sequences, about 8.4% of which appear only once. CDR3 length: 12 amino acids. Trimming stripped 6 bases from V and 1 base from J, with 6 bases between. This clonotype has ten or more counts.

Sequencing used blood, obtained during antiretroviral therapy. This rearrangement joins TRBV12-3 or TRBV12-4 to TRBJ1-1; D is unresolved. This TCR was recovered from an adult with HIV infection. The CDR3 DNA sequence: TGTGCCAGCAGGTACGCGAACACTGAAGCTTTCTTT. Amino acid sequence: CASRYANTEAFF.